This is a list of T cell receptor beta chains from one sample in a study of T cell responses to AZD1222 COVID-19 vaccine. Produced via immunoSEQ multiplex PCR; TCRdb's table is partial and in-frame only. The repertoire has 140,000 to 150,000 clones, around 90% of them found once; the top ten carry about 1.3%. This specimen was peripheral blood, taken on day 0 of AZD1222 vaccination. The receptors were gathered from an adult in good health. CDR3s include the opening cysteine and the closing phenylalanine or tryptophan. A D gene is named only where the DNA matches it firmly. Rows may omit the clone size; those that give it use once, few, many or a size class.

d_call	cdr3_length	v_call	j_call	clone_size	cdr3_nt	cdr3_aa
TRBD1	16	TRBV2	TRBJ2-6	-	TGTGCCAGCAGTTGGGACAGTCTCTCTGGGGCCAACGTCCTGACTTTC	CASSWDSLSGANVLTF
TRBD1	14	TRBV7-3	TRBJ1-2	-	TGTGCCAGCAGCGTGACAGGGCCCGGATATGGCTACACCTTC	CASSVTGPGYGYTF
TRBD2	15	TRBV18	TRBJ2-7	-	TGTGCCAGCTCAAAAAATCCGGGACTAGACTACGAGCAGTACTTC	CASSKNPGLDYEQYF
-	14	TRBV9	TRBJ2-7	-	TGTGCCAGCAGCGTTGAGGAGGCTCCCTACGAGCAGTACTTC	CASSVEEAPYEQYF
TRBD1	15	TRBV19	TRBJ2-1	-	TGTGCCAGTAGCCTAGACAGGGGCTCCTACAATGAGCAGTTCTTC	CASSLDRGSYNEQFF
TRBD1	13	TRBV2	TRBJ2-7	-	TGTGCCAGCAGTCCGGACAGGGGGCTGGAGCAGTACTTC	CASSPDRGLEQYF
TRBD2	15	TRBV11-2	TRBJ2-1	once	TGTGCCAGCAGCTGGGGACTAGACCCTAACAATGAGCAGTTCTTC	CASSWGLDPNNEQFF
TRBD2	15	TRBV7-6	TRBJ2-7	-	TGTGCCAGCAGCATCCAAAGCGGGGGATACTACGAGCAGTACTTC	CASSIQSGGYYEQYF
-	17	TRBV7-2	TRBJ1-5	-	TGTGCCAGCAGCTTCGGACCGCTACGGGAGTTAAATCAGCCCCAGCATTTT	CASSFGPLRELNQPQHF
TRBD1	17	TRBV19	TRBJ1-3	-	TGTGCCAGTGGGGCCTCGGACAGGGTAGGGGCTGGAAACACCATATATTTT	CASGASDRVGAGNTIYF
TRBD2	15	TRBV2	TRBJ2-7	-	TGTGCCAGCAGTTTTCTTCCGGGACTAGCGGGAGATCTGTACTTC	CASSFLPGLAGDLYF
-	14	TRBV3-1/TRBV3-2	TRBJ2-2	-	TGTGCCAGCAGCCAGACCCCGAGGGCCGGGGAGCTGTTTTTT	CASSQTPRAGELFF
TRBD1	13	TRBV2	TRBJ1-1	-	TGTGCCAGCAGTGTAACCCTAGGGGGCGAAGCTTTCTTT	CASSVTLGGEAFF
-	13	TRBV28	TRBJ1-2	-	TGTGCCAGCAACCGGTGGGGGGGCTATGGCTACACCTTC	CASNRWGGYGYTF
-	14	TRBV6-5	TRBJ1-2	-	TGTGCCAGCAGTTACTCACGGGACTTGGACGGCTACACCTTC	CASSYSRDLDGYTF
-	15	TRBV3-1/TRBV3-2	TRBJ2-1	-	TGTGCCAGCAGCCCTAGCCTAGCTCTCTACAATGAGCAGTTCTTC	CASSPSLALYNEQFF
TRBD1	18	TRBV7-8	TRBJ1-5	-	TGTGCCAGCAGCTTCCAACCGGGACAGGGACTTAGCAATCAGCCCCAGCATTTT	CASSFQPGQGLSNQPQHF
TRBD1	17	TRBV27	TRBJ1-5	-	TGTGCCAGCAGGCCTGGGACAGGGGGCTTGAGCAATCAGCCCCAGCATTTT	CASRPGTGGLSNQPQHF
TRBD1	15	TRBV6-5	TRBJ1-2	once	TGTGCCAGCAGTTACGGACAGGACTATAACTATGGCTACACCTTC	CASSYGQDYNYGYTF
-	15	TRBV7-3	TRBJ1-2	-	TGTGCCAGCAGCCCAAACGGAAGGGACTCACGGGGCTACACCTTC	CASSPNGRDSRGYTF
TRBD2	15	TRBV7-3	TRBJ2-2	-	TGTGCCAGCAGCTTATTTAGCGGGCCAACCGGGGAGCTGTTTTTT	CASSLFSGPTGELFF
-	15	TRBV27	TRBJ2-3	-	TGTGCCAGCAGTTTATTGGTAGATGGCACAGATACGCAGTATTTT	CASSLLVDGTDTQYF
TRBD2	14	TRBV5-8	TRBJ2-7	-	TGTGCCAGCAGCCCCGGACTAGCTTACTACGAGCAGTACTTC	CASSPGLAYYEQYF
-	16	TRBV14	TRBJ1-3	-	TGTGCCAGCAGCCCGAAAGGGACCGTACTAGGAAACACCATATATTTT	CASSPKGTVLGNTIYF
-	13	TRBV11-3	TRBJ1-3	once	TGTGCCAGCAGCTTAGCCTTTGGAAACACCATATATTTT	CASSLAFGNTIYF
-	15	TRBV21-1	TRBJ2-7	-	TGTGCCAGCAGTAACCACAGGACAGGGCTCTACGAGCAGTACTTC	CASSNHRTGLYEQYF
TRBD1	14	TRBV2	TRBJ1-1	-	TGTGCCAGCAGTTCAGGGGGATCGAACACTGAAGCTTTCTTT	CASSSGGSNTEAFF
-	19	TRBV7-6	TRBJ1-3	-	TGTGCCAGCAGCTTAGTAATGGGGGGCCAGGGAGGACTCGGAAACACCATATATTTT	CASSLVMGGQGGLGNTIYF
-	16	TRBV28	TRBJ2-7	-	TGTGCCAGCAGTACCCGTGGCGGAGGACCGTTTTTTGAGCAGTACTTC	CASSTRGGGPFFEQYF
-	13	TRBV2	TRBJ1-2	-	TGTGCCAGCAGAAGAGGCCCGAACTATGGCTACACCTTC	CASRRGPNYGYTF